This T cell receptor (beta chain) was found in a study of regulatory T cells in long-lasting Graves disease. Study background: Freshly diagnosed Graves' patients had used antithyroid drugs for under 3 months.

iRepertoire HTBI primers and Arm-PCR of CDR3 regions built TCR beta libraries. TCRdb re-called the multiplex PCR reads through MiXCR, storing one row per CDR3 protein. Among roughly 250,000 distinct CDR3 sequences listed, around a sixth were seen once. Concerning this clonotype itself: Its target is not known.

Specified time point: newly diagnosed GD, antithyroid drugs for less than 3 months. PBMC-extracted RNA yielded the TCR library. Study results and limitations: Sampling was limited to peripheral blood rather than thyroid tissue.

The sample also formed part of further work on T cells in Graves' hyperthyroidism and ophthalmopathy. That study reports: Together with thyroid ultrasound, orbital computed tomography, serum thyroxine and TRAb, clinical symptoms were used for diagnoses.

This receptor was taken from a woman aged 30 to 39 with Graves disease. Sequences were derived from peripheral blood mononuclear cells (PBMCs), sampled at new diagnosis, from a patient treated with antithyroid drugs.

This CDR3 is CASSFRGDEVETQYF. CDR3 DNA sequence: TGTGCCAGCAGCTTCCGAGGAGACGAGGTGGAGACCCAGTACTTC. The chain recombines TRBV7-9 with TRBJ2-5; unclear D gene. V was pared by 3 bases and J by 5 bases, with 16 bases between. The CDR3 loop spans 15 amino acids. Germline loops: CDR1 SEHNR, CDR2 FQNEAQ (reference sequence).